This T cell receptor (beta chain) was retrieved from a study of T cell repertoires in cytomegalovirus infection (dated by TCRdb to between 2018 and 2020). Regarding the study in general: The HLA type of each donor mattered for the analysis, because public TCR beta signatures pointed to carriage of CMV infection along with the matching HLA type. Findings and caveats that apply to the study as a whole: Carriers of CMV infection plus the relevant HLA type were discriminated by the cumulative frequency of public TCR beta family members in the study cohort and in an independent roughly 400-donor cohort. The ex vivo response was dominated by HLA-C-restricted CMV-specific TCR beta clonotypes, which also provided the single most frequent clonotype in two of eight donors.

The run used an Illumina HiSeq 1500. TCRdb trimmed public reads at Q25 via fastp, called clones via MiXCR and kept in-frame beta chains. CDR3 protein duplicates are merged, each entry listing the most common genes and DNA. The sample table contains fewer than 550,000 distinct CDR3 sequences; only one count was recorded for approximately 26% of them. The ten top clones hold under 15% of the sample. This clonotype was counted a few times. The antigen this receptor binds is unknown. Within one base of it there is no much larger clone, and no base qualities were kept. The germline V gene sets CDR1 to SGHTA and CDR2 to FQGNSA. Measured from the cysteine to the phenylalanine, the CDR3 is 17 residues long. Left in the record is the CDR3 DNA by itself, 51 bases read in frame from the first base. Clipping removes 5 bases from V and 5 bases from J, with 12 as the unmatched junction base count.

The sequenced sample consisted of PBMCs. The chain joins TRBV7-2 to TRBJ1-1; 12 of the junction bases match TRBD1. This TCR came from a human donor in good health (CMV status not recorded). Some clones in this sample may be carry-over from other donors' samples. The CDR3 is CASSARPGTGGRTEAFF. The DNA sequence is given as TGTGCCAGCAGCGCCCGCCCCGGGACAGGGGGCCGGACTGAAGCTTTCTTT.